The source of this TCR beta chain is a study of cytomegalovirus exposure and HLA in healthy donors. Findings of the study overall: A cluster of highly shared sequence variants was likely a sequencing artifact.

PCR employed 60 Vbeta and 13 Jbeta primers. The repertoire was sequenced with immunoSEQ multiplex PCR; TCRdb's copy has only in-frame clones and lacks some. The sample lists 150,000 to 200,000 clones; around three quarters were seen once. Trimming shortened V by 2 bases and J by 6 bases, and 15 bases separated the two germline ends. This CDR3 contains 14 residues. Germline V gene lookup returns CDR1 SGHNT and CDR2 YYREEE (reference sequence). Comment on this clone: The antigen is unknown.

J is TRBJ2-7 and V is TRBV5-4; tentative D call: TRBD1 (5 bases). Sequenced: PBMCs. The clonotype comes from a woman in her 30s in good health and CMV-seronegative. CDR3 sequence: CASSFQGIGREQYF. The CDR3 DNA reads as TGTGCCAGCAGCTTCCAGGGTATCGGCCGCGAGCAGTACTTC.